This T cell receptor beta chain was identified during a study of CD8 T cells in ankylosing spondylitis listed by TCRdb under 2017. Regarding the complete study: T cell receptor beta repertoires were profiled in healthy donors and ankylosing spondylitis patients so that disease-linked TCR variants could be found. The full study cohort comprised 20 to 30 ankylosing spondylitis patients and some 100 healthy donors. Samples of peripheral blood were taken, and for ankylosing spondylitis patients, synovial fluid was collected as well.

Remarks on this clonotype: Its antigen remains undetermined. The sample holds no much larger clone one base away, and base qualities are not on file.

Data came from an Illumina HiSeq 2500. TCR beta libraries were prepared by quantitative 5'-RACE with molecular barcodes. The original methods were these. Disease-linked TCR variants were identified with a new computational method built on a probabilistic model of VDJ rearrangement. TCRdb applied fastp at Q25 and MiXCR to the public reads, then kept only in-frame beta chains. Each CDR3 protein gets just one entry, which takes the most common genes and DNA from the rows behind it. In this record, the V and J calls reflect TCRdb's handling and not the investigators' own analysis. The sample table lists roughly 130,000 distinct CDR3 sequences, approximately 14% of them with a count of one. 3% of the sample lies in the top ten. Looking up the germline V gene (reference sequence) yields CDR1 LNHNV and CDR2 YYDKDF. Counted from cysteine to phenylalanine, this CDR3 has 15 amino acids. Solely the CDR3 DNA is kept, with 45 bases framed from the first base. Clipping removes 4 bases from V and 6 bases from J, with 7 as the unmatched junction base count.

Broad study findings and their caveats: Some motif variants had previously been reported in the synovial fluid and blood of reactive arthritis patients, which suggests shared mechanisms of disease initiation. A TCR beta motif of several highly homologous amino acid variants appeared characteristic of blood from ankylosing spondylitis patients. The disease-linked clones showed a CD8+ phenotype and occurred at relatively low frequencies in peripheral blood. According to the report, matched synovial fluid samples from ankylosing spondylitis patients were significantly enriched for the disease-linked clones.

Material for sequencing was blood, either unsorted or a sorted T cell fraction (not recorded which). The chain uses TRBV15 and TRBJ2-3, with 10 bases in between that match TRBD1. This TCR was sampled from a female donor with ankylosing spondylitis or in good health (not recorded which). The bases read TGTGCCACCAGCAAAGACAGGGGGCATGGGGATACGCAGTATTTT. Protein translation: CATSKDRGHGDTQYF.